This TCR beta chain comes out of a study of CD8 T cells in ankylosing spondylitis. Overall study results and limits: Reactive arthritis synovial fluid and blood were previously reported to contain some motif variants. A TCR beta motif of eight highly homologous variants appeared characteristic of ankylosing spondylitis blood.

A remark on this clonotype: Its target is unknown.

From the 5' RACE reads, TCRdb called clonotypes with MiXCR, one entry per CDR3 protein. The data hold a few hundred thousand distinct CDR3 sequences, with about 20% observed a single time. This CDR3 is 15 amino acids long. Between the trimmed V and J ends, which lost 6 bases and 3 bases, there was a span of 18 bases. The germline V gene has CDR1 MNHEY and CDR2 SVGEGT. The chain has TRBV6-2 or TRBV6-3 and TRBJ2-7; D is possibly TRBD1 or TRBD2 (5 bases each). This TCR was sampled from a female donor with ankylosing spondylitis or in good health (not recorded which). Input material: blood, either unsorted or a sorted T cell fraction (not recorded which). This CDR3 reads CASSPRGAKIYEQYF. The DNA for the CDR3 is TGTGCCAGCAGCCCTAGAGGGGCAAAAATCTACGAGCAGTACTTC.